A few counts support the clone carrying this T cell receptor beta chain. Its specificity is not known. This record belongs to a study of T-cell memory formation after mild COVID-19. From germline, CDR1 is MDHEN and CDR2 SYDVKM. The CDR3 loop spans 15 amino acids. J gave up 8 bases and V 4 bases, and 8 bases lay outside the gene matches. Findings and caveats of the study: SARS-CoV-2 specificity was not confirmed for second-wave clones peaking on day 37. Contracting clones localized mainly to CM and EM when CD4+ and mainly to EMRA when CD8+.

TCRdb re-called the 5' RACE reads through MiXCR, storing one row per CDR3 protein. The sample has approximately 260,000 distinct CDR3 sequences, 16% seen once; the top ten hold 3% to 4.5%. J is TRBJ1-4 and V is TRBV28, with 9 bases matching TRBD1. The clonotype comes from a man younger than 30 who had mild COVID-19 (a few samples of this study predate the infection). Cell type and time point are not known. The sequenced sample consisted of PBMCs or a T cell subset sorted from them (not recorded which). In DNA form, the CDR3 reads TGTGCCAGCAGTTGGACAGGGGCCGGCGGCGAAAAACTGTTTTTT. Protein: CASSWTGAGGEKLFF.